This TCR beta chain was captured by sequencing in a study of read filtering for tumor transcriptome and immune sequencing (dated by TCRdb to the early 2020s). For context, the study as a whole: The cohort consisted of roughly 18 male and under 15 female patients, with a mean age of around 66 years and an age range of about 45 to 90. One of the main goals was to work out a read-filtering strategy for immune repertoire data, in particular whether clonotypes backed by only a single read should be removed. TCR-region mapped reads per sample ranged from about 3.5 to 11 million with IR-seq versus only about 75 to 1,400 with RNA-seq. After DNase treatment, whole-transcriptome libraries were prepared using the TruSeq RNA Access Library Prep Kit. TCR repertoires obtained by targeted immune repertoire sequencing and by bulk whole-transcriptome sequencing performed on the same bone marrow samples were compared. By revised international staging, eight or nine patients were R-ISS I, over 15 were R-ISS II and over five were R-ISS III. On the study overall, not on this receptor specifically: Rather than purified T cells, the sorted CD138-negative fraction was a mixed bone marrow immune population. The correlation between IR-seq and RNA-seq shared clonotype proportions rose when single-read clonotypes were removed. Single-read clonotypes made up roughly four fifths of clonotypes but around 3.8% of total reads in IR-seq, and 70% to 75% of clonotypes and about 45% of reads in RNA-seq. IR-seq captured clonotypes at much higher depth and more reliably than RNA-seq, and smaller IR-seq throughput sufficed to identify most shared clonotypes.

Bone marrow was sampled from every patient at the time of active disease. Ficoll-Hypaque density gradient centrifugation was used to isolate bone marrow mononuclear cells. CD138-negative cells were obtained by negative selection after labeling with CD138 magnetic microbeads on a MACS separator, removing myeloma plasma cells. The purity of the isolated cells was checked by flow cytometry with CD138 antibodies on an Attune NxT. Total RNA was extracted with TRIzol reagent and quantified with a NanoDrop spectrophotometer. For each patient, the CD138-negative bone marrow sample underwent paired RNA-seq and IR-seq. Points on this clonotype: The target of this receptor is not known. Given a far larger clone just one base away, this is likely a sequencing read error.

TCR libraries were constructed from roughly 360 ng RNA using the Immunoverse kit, and molecular barcoded adaptors covering alpha/delta and beta/gamma chains were employed. TCR library preparation was performed with the same RNA that was used for transcriptome sequencing. Sequencing of the TCR libraries was done on an Illumina HiSeq 4000 with 2 x 150 cycles. Per the original workflow: MiXCR aligned TCR reads to human V, D, J and C references and assembled the aligned reads into CDR3 clonotypes, with quality filtering and error correction included. The tcR package in R was used to analyze clonotype counts and gene usage diversity. Raw mapping reads were checked after the RNA-seq reads had been mapped by STAR aligner version 2.5.3a onto the human GRCh37 genome. To test the effect of sequencing depth on detected clonotypes, IR-seq fastq files were randomly downsampled using Seqtk 1.3. Starting from the raw public reads, TCRdb applied fastp trimming at Q25, assembled clones with MiXCR and retained in-frame beta chains. Every entry covers one CDR3 protein and lists the most common genes and DNA from its rows. The V and J calls were determined by TCRdb, not by the authors. The sample data list about 46,000 distinct CDR3 sequences, and 20% of these were observed just once. Approximately 38% of the sample is in the top ten clones.

The sequenced material came from a population of CD138-negative cells sorted from bone marrow. The cell subset or site label corresponds to: bone marrow mononuclear cells depleted of CD138+ plasma/myeloma cells by negative magnetic selection. This clonotype was obtained from a donor at least 40 years old with multiple myeloma.

DNA sequence: TGCGCCAGCAGTTCCACTAGCGGGAGAGCAGATACGCATTATTTT. The translation is CASSSTSGRADTHYF. Recombination joined TRBV5-1 with TRBJ1-4; the D gene is not confidently resolved. CDR1 SGHRS and CDR2 YFSETQ are derived from the germline V gene. Including the terminal cysteine and phenylalanine, the CDR3 comprises 15 residues. Left in the record is the CDR3 DNA by itself, 45 bases read in frame from the first base.